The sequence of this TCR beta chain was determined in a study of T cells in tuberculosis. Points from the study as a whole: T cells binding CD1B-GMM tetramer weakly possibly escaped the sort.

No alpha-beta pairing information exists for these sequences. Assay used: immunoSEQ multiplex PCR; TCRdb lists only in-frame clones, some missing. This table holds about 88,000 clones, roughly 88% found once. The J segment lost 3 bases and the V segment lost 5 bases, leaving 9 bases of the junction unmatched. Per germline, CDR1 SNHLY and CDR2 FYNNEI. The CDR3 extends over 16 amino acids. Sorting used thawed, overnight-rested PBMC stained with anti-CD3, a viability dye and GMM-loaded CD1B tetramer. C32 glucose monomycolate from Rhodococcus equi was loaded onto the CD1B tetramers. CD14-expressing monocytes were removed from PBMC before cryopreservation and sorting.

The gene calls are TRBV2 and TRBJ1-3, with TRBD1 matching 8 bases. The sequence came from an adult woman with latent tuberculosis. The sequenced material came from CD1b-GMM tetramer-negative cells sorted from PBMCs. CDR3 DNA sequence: TGTGCCAGCAGTAGCCTACAGGGGGAGTTTGGAAACACCATATATTTT. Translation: CASSSLQGEFGNTIYF.